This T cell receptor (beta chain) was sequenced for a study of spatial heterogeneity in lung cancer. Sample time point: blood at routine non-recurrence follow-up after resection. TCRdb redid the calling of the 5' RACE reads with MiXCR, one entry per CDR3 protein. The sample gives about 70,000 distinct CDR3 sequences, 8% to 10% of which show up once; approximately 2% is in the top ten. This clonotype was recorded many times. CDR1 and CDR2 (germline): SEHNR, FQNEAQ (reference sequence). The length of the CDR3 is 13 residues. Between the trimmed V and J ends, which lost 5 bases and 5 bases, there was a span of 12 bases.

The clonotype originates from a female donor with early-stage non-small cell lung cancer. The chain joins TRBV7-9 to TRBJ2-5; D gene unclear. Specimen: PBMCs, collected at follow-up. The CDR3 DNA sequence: TGTGCCAGCAGCCCCTGGGCCATGGAGACCCAGTACTTC. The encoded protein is CASSPWAMETQYF. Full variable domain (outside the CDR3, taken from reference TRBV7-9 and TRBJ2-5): DTGVSQNPRHKITKRGQNVTFRCDPISEHNRLYWYRQTLGQGPEFLTYFQNEAQLEKSRLLSDRFSAERPKGSFSTLEIQRTEQGDSAMYLCASSPWAMETQYFGPGTRLLVL.